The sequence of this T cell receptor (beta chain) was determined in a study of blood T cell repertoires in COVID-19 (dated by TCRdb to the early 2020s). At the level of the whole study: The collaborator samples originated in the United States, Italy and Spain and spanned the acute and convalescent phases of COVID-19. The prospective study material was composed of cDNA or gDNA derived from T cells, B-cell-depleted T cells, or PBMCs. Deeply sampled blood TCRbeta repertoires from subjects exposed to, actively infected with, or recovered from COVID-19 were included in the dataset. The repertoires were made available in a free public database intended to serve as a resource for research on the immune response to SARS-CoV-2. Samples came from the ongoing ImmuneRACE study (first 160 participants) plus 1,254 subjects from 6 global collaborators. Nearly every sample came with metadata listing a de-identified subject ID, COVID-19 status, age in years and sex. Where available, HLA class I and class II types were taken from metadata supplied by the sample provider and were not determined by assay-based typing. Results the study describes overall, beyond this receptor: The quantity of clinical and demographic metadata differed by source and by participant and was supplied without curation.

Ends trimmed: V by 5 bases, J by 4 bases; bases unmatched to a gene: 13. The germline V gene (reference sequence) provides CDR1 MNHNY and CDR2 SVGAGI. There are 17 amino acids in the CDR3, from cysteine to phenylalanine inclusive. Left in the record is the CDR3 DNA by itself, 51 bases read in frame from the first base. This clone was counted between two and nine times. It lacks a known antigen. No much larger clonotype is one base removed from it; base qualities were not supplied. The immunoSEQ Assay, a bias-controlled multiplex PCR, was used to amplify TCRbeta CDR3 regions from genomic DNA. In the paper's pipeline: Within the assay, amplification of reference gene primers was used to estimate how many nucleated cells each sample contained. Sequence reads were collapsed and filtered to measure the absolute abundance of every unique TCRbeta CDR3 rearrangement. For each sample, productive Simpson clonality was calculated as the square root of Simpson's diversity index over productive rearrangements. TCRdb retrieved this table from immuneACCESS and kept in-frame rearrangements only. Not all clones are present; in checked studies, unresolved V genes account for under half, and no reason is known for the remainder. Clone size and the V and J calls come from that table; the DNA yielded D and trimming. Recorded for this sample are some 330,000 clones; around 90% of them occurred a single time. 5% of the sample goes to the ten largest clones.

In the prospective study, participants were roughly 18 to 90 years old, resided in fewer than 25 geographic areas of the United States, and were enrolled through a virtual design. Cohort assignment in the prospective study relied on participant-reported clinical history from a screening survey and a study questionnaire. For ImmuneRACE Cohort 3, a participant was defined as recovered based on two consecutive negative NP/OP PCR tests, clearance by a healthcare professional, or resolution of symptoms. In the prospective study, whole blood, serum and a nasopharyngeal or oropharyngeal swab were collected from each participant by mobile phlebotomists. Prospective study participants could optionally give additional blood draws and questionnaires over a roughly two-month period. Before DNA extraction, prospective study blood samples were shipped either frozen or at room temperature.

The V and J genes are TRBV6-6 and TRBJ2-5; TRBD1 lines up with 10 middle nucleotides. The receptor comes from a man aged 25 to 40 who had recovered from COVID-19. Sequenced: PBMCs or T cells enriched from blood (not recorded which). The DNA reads TGTGCCAGCAGTCGCCACCGGGACAGGGGCGAGGGAGAGACCCAGTACTTC. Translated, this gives CASSRHRDRGEGETQYF.